The clone carrying this TCR beta chain has just one count. The antigen is not known. CDR3 size: 14 residues. V lost 0 bases and J lost 4; bases outside the gene matches: 2. Germline V CDR1 and CDR2: SGHDT, YYEEEE. The data originate from a study of cytomegalovirus exposure and HLA in healthy donors. The PCR made use of 60 Vbeta and 13 Jbeta primers. Clones were sequenced by immunoSEQ multiplex PCR, and TCRdb holds only the in-frame ones, with some missing. This sample carries under 150,000 clones, 70% to 85% of them seen once, and the ten largest clones take less than 3%. Study-wide results and limits: In a later analysis, productive TCRs from donors in an Asian-associated ancestry cluster reportedly carried fewer N-insertions than the cohort mean. Cytomegalovirus association was listed for about 160 TCR beta chains.

Sequencing used PBMCs. The receptor's source is a male donor in good health and CMV-seronegative. The chain is built from TRBV5-6 and TRBJ1-2, with 8 bases that match TRBD1. CDR3: CASSLDRGVYGYTF. The CDR3, as DNA: TGTGCCAGCAGCTTGGACAGGGGGGTCTATGGCTACACCTTC.